These T cell receptor beta chains were read from a single sample in a study of blood T cell repertoires in COVID-19. TCRdb's table, derived via immunoSEQ multiplex PCR, lists solely in-frame clones and lacks some. The sample holds some 260,000 clones, roughly 87% seen once. The source material was peripheral blood. The receptors come from a human donor in a cohort sampled during active COVID-19. The CDR3 runs from the conserved cysteine through the conserved F or W. The D gene is left open where the match is weak. For some rows the clone size is stated as once, few or many, or as a class when expanded; others skip it.

J | D | size | V | DNA | CDR3
TRBJ1-1 | TRBD1 | - | TRBV4-3 | TGCGCCAGCAGCCAGGGACGGACAGGGAGAGCTTTCTTT | CASSQGRTGRAFF
TRBJ1-2 | - | few | TRBV18 | TGTGCCAGCTCTAACCGGGATACAGGGAACTATGGCTACACCTTC | CASSNRDTGNYGYTF
TRBJ2-7 | TRBD2 | - | TRBV6-5 | TGTGCCAGCAGCCTCACCGGGACTAGCGATTACGAGCAGTACTTC | CASSLTGTSDYEQYF
TRBJ2-6 | - | - | TRBV5-4 | TGTGCCAGCAGCTTGTTCCTTAGTGCTGGGGCCAACGTCCTGACTTTC | CASSLFLSAGANVLTF
TRBJ2-3 | TRBD1 | - | TRBV7-2 | TGTGCCAGCAGCCCAGTGGCGACAGGGGGCCCCCATACGCAGTATTTT | CASSPVATGGPHTQYF
TRBJ1-4 | TRBD1 | - | TRBV19 | TGTGCCAGTAGTAATGACAGGGAGTATGAAAAACTGTTTTTT | CASSNDREYEKLFF
TRBJ2-1 | TRBD2 | - | TRBV18 | TGTGCCAGCTCACGGGGACTAGCGGGAGTTCGCTCCTACAATGAGCAGTTCTTC | CASSRGLAGVRSYNEQFF
TRBJ1-5 | TRBD1 | - | TRBV19 | TGTGCCAGTAGTATCCATAGGTGGCAGGGGGTGGATCAGCCCCAGCATTTT | CASSIHRWQGVDQPQHF
TRBJ2-1 | TRBD2 | once | TRBV9 | TGTGCCAGCAGCCCACTAGCGGGGTCGTACAATGAGCAGTTCTTC | CASSPLAGSYNEQFF
TRBJ1-1 | TRBD1 | - | TRBV28 | TGTGCCAGCAGATCACAGGGGGGGAACACTGAAGCTTTCTTT | CASRSQGGNTEAFF
TRBJ1-6 | - | - | TRBV10-3 | TGTGCCATCAGCCAAGATCGAGTGGGGACATTCTATAATTCACCCCTCCACTTT | CAISQDRVGTFYNSPLHF
TRBJ1-4 | - | - | TRBV6-5 | TGTGCCAGCAGGGGCAGTTCGATTGAAAAACTGTTTTTT | CASRGSSIEKLFF
TRBJ1-2 | - | - | TRBV5-6 | TGTGCCAGCAGCTTCCCAGCGAGTTCCTATGGCTACACCTTC | CASSFPASSYGYTF
TRBJ2-5 | TRBD1 | - | TRBV5-5 | TGTGCCAGCACGGGACAGGACAGTAAAGAGACCCAGTACTTC | CASTGQDSKETQYF
TRBJ2-6 | - | - | TRBV28 | TGTGCCAGCAGCCTTAGACAGCTCTCTGGGGCCAACGTCCTGACTTTC | CASSLRQLSGANVLTF
TRBJ2-1 | TRBD2 | - | TRBV30 | TGTGCCGGCGCCAACTCCTTAGGCGGGAGGGGAAATTACAATGAGCAGTTCTTC | CAGANSLGGRGNYNEQFF
TRBJ2-1 | TRBD2 | - | TRBV7-3 | TGTGCCAGCTCCCGGGGCGGGAGCTCCTACAATGAGCAGTTCTTC | CASSRGGSSYNEQFF
TRBJ1-2 | TRBD1 | - | TRBV6-2/TRBV6-3 | TGTGCCAGCAGCCGAAACCTTGACAGGGCCGAAAACACCTTC | CASSRNLDRAENTF
TRBJ1-2 | TRBD1 | - | TRBV6-1 | TGTGCCAGCAGTGAATTTATTTTGGCAGGGGGTGGCTACACCTTC | CASSEFILAGGGYTF
TRBJ2-3 | - | once | TRBV24-1 | TGTGCCACCACACGTTCGGGGGGCACAGATACGCAGTATTTT | CATTRSGGTDTQYF
TRBJ1-2 | TRBD1 | - | TRBV4-2 | TGTGCCAGCAGCCAAGTGACAGGGGACTATAACTATGGCTACACCTTC | CASSQVTGDYNYGYTF
TRBJ1-2 | TRBD1 | - | TRBV5-6 | TGTGCCAGCAGCTTTTTAGGGACAGGGGGCCGGGGCTACACCTTC | CASSFLGTGGRGYTF
TRBJ2-1 | TRBD2 | few | TRBV7-9 | TGTGCCAGCAGCTTAGGAGGACTAGCGGGAGGTGTCTACAATGAGCAGTTCTTC | CASSLGGLAGGVYNEQFF
TRBJ1-6 | - | - | TRBV7-3 | TGTGCCAGCAGCTTTGGGGGCCAAAATTCACCCCTCCACTTT | CASSFGGQNSPLHF
TRBJ2-5 | TRBD2 | - | TRBV6-2/TRBV6-3 | TGTGCCAGCAGTTACCAGGGAGCGGGGGAACTGACCCAGTACTTC | CASSYQGAGELTQYF
TRBJ2-1 | TRBD1 | - | TRBV4-1 | TGCGCCAGCAGCAAACCAGGGGGTAACTCCTACAATGAGCAGTTCTTC | CASSKPGGNSYNEQFF
TRBJ2-7 | TRBD1 | - | TRBV27 | TGTGCCAGCGGCTTCCCAGACAGGGGTTACGAGCAGTACTTC | CASGFPDRGYEQYF
TRBJ2-7 | TRBD2 | once | TRBV28 | TGTGCCAGCAGCCCGACTAGCGGGGCCTACGAGCAGTACTTC | CASSPTSGAYEQYF
TRBJ2-6 | - | - | TRBV5-1 | TGCGCCAGCAGCTTGGCAGGCTCTGGGGCCAACGTCCTGACTTTC | CASSLAGSGANVLTF
TRBJ1-2 | - | - | TRBV6-5 | TGTGCCAGCGGCCTAGCAGGAGGCTATGGCTACACCTTC | CASGLAGGYGYTF
TRBJ1-2 | - | - | TRBV5-4 | TGTGCCAGCAGACGGGGGGGTAACGCTAACTATGGCTACACCTTC | CASRRGGNANYGYTF
TRBJ2-1 | - | - | TRBV9 | TGTGCCAGCACTCGGGGGACGGTTCTTAATCGAGTAGGGAATGAGCAGTTCTTC | CASTRGTVLNRVGNEQFF
TRBJ1-5 | - | once | TRBV18 | TGTGCCAGCTCCCGCGGGGGGAAGGATCAGCCCCAGCATTTT | CASSRGGKDQPQHF
TRBJ1-2 | TRBD1 | - | TRBV6-5 | TGTGCCAGCAGTAGACAGGGGGCTAAGGGTGGCTACACCTTC | CASSRQGAKGGYTF
TRBJ1-4 | - | - | TRBV4-1 | TGCGCCAGCAGCCAACCCTTTGCAACTAATGAAAAACTGTTTTTT | CASSQPFATNEKLFF
TRBJ1-4 | - | - | TRBV7-2 | TGTGCCAGCACGAACAGGGTGGAATATGAAAAACTGTTTTTT | CASTNRVEYEKLFF
TRBJ2-7 | - | - | TRBV4-1 | TGCGCCAGCAGCCAAGATCTCTCGGCTAGCGCCTACGAGCAGTACTTC | CASSQDLSASAYEQYF
TRBJ2-2 | TRBD1 | - | TRBV7-2 | TGTGCCAGCAGATCCGGGACAGGGAGCACCGGGGAGCTGTTTTTT | CASRSGTGSTGELFF
TRBJ2-2 | - | - | TRBV2 | TGTGCCAGCAATGGGGGTAGCGGCTATCGTAACACCGGGGAGCTGTTTTTT | CASNGGSGYRNTGELFF
TRBJ1-2 | - | - | TRBV20-1 | TGCAGTGCTAGACGGAACTATGGCTACACCTTC | CSARRNYGYTF
TRBJ2-7 | TRBD2 | - | TRBV24-1 | TGTGCCACCAGTGACCCCCTCGAAGCTAGCGGGAGGGCCCGGCAGTACTTC | CATSDPLEASGRARQYF
TRBJ1-5 | - | - | TRBV2 | TGTGCCAGCAGCATCAACAGGGTAAGCAATCAGCCCCAGCATTTT | CASSINRVSNQPQHF
TRBJ1-4 | TRBD1 | - | TRBV14 | TGTGCCAGCAGCCAAGGGGGGTTTCACGGGACAGGGGATGAAAAACTGTTTTTT | CASSQGGFHGTGDEKLFF
TRBJ1-4 | TRBD1 | - | TRBV19 | TGTGCCAGTAGGAAAACAGGGGGAACTAATGAAAAACTGTTTTTT | CASRKTGGTNEKLFF
TRBJ2-7 | - | - | TRBV12-5 | TGTGCTAGTGGTGTGCCGGGGGACAGCTCCTACGAGCAGTACTTC | CASGVPGDSSYEQYF
TRBJ2-1 | TRBD1 | - | TRBV19 | TGTGCCAGCCGAAAGAGGGACAGGGGGCCCCAGCAGTTCTTC | CASRKRDRGPQQFF
TRBJ1-5 | - | - | TRBV3-1/TRBV3-2 | TGTGCCAGCAGCCCGGCCGCGGGGAATCAGCCCCAGCATTTT | CASSPAAGNQPQHF